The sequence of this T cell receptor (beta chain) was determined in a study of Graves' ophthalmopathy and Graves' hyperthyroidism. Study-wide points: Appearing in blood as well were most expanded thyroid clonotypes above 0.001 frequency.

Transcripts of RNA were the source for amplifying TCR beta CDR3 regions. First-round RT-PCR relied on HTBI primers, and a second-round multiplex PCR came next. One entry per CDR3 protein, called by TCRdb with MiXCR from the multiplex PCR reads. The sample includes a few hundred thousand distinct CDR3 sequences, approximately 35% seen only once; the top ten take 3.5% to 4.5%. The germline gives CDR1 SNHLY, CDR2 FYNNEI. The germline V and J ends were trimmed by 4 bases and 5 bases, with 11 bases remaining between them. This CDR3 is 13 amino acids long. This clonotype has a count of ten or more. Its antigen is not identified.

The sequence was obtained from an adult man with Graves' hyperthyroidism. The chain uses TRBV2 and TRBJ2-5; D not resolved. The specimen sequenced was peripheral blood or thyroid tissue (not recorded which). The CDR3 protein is CASSVRAAETQYF. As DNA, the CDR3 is TGTGCCAGCAGTGTAAGAGCCGCCGAGACCCAGTACTTC.